One TCR beta chain is described in this entry. These data come from a study of shared T cell receptors in the human thymus. The CDR3 extends over 15 amino acids. Trimming cost V 5 bases and J 6 bases; bases outside gene matches: 7. The germline CDR1 and CDR2 sequences are SGHTA and FQGTGA. Using immunoSEQ multiplex PCR, the repertoire was profiled, and TCRdb retains in-frame clones only, with some absent. The sample records hundreds of thousands of clones, 80% to 90% being singletons. These same data were also listed under a study on human thymus T cells. That report adds: Resections from corrective heart surgery provided thymus tissue.

Sequencing was performed on thymocytes. The sequence derives from a boy in the first two years of life with a congenital heart defect. The chain couples TRBV7-3 to TRBJ2-1; 10 bases are a match to TRBD2. CDR3 region: CASSSSGGSGNEQFF. CDR3 nucleotides: TGTGCCAGCAGCAGTAGCGGGGGGAGCGGCAATGAGCAGTTCTTC.